Here is one T cell receptor (beta chain) with its context. Its recognized antigen is unknown. Base-call qualities are not available, and no considerably larger clone is one nucleotide away. Reads for this sample came from an Illumina HiSeq 1500. In TCRdb, the public reads were trimmed at Q25 with fastp and aligned with MiXCR, with productive beta chains retained. Identical CDR3 proteins give one entry, which carries the most common genes and DNA. Here the sample has roughly 230,000 distinct CDR3 sequences; roughly 23% occur a single time. Roughly 20% of the sample is in the top ten clones. The CDR3 measures 15 amino acids from cysteine to phenylalanine. CDR3 DNA only is kept here, 45 bases in frame from base 1. As encoded in the germline V gene (reference sequence), CDR1 is MNHEY while CDR2 is SMNVEV. The germline ends are 16 bases apart after V is trimmed by 5 bases and J by 2 bases. The sample is drawn from a study of T cell repertoires in cytomegalovirus infection (dated by TCRdb to about 2019). The study in broad terms: The HLA type of each donor mattered for the analysis, because public TCR beta signatures pointed to carriage of CMV infection along with the matching HLA type.

Overall study outcomes, separate from this receptor: The ex vivo response was dominated by HLA-C-restricted CMV-specific TCR beta clonotypes, which also provided the single most frequent clonotype in two of eight donors. Carriers of CMV infection plus the relevant HLA type were discriminated by the cumulative frequency of public TCR beta family members in the study cohort and in an independent roughly 320-donor cohort.

The sequencing input was CD8+ T cells from PBMCs. The sequence was collected from a human donor in good health (CMV status not recorded). Some clones in this sample may be carry-over from other donors' samples. The chain joins TRBV27 to TRBJ2-7; TRBD2 could be the D gene, as 6 bases match. The nucleotide sequence is given as TGTGCCAGCAGTCCAAGGGGTAGCGGAACCTACGAGCAGTACTTC. Its protein product is CASSPRGSGTYEQYF.